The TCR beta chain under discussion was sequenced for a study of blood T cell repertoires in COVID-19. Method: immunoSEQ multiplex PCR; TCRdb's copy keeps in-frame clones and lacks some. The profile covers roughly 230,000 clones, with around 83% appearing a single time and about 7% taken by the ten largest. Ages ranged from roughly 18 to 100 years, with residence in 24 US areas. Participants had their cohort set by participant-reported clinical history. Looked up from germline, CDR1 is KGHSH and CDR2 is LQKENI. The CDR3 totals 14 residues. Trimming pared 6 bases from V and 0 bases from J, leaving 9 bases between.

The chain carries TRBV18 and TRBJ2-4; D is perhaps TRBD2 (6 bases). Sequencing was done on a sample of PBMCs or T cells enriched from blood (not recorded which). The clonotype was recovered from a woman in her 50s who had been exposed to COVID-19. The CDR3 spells CASSAGLAKNIQYF. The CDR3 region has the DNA TGTGCCAGCTCCGCGGGATTAGCCAAAAACATTCAGTACTTC. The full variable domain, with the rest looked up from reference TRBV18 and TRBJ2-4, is NAGVMQNPRHLVRRRGQEARLRCSPMKGHSHVYWYRQLPEEGLKFMVYLQKENIIDESGMPKERFSAEFPKEGPSILRIQQVVRGDSAAYFCASSAGLAKNIQYFGAGTRLSVL.